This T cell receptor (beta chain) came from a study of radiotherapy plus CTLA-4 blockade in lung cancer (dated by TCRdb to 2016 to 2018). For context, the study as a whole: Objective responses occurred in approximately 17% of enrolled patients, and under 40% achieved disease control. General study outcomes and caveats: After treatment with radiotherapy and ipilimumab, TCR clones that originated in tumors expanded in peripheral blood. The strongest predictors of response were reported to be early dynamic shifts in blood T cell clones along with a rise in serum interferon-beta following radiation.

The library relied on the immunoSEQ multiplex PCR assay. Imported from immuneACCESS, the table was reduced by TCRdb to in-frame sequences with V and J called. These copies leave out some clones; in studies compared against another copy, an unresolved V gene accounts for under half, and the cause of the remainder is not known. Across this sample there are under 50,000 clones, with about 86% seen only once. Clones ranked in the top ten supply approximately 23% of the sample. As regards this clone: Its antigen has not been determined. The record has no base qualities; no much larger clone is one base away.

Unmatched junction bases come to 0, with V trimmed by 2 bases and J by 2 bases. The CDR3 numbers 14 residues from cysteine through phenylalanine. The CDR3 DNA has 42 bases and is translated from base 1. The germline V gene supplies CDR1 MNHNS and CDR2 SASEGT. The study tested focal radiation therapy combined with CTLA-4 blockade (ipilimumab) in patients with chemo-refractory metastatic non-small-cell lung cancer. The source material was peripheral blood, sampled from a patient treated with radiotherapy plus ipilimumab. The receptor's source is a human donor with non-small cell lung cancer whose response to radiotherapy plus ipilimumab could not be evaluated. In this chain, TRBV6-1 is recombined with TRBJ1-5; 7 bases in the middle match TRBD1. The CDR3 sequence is CASSEQGGNQPQHF. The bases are TGTGCCAGCAGTGAACAGGGGGGCAATCAGCCCCAGCATTTT.